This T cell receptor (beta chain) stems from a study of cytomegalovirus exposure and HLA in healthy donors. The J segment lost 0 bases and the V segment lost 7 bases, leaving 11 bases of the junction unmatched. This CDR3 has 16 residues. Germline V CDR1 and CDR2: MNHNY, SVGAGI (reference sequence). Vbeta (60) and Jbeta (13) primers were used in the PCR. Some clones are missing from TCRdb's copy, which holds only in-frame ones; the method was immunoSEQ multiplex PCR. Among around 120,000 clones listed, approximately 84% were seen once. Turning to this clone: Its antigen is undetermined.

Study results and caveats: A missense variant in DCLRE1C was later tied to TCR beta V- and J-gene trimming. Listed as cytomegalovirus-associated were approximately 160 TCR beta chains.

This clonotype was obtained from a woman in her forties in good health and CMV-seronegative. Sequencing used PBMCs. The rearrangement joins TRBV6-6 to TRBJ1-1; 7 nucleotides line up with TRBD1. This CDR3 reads CASIRSRQGMNTEAFF. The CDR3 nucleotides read TGTGCCAGCATCCGATCGAGACAGGGAATGAACACTGAAGCTTTCTTT.